This T cell receptor (beta chain) was identified in a study of CD8 T cells in ankylosing spondylitis. This clonotype was counted at least ten times. TCRdb redid the calling of the 5' RACE reads with MiXCR, one entry per CDR3 protein. The repertoire has around 250,000 distinct CDR3 sequences, about 10% of them found once; the top ten carry less than 8%. The sample comprised blood, either unsorted or a sorted T cell fraction (not recorded which). This TCR derives from a male donor with ankylosing spondylitis or in good health (not recorded which).

This chain's CDR3 is CASSVRGAIGELFF. The CDR3 DNA sequence: TGTGCCAGCAGCGTACGAGGGGCTATCGGGGAGCTGTTTTTT. V gene TRBV9 combines with J gene TRBJ2-2; D tentatively fits TRBD1 or TRBD2 (5 bases each). V was trimmed by 1 base and J by 7 bases, leaving 11 bases between them. CDR1 is SGDLS and CDR2 is YYNGEE in the germline V gene. The CDR3 is 14 residues long.